The 23 T cell receptor beta chains below were found in one sample sequenced in a study of blood T cell repertoires in COVID-19. Assay used: immunoSEQ multiplex PCR; TCRdb lists only in-frame clones, some missing. The sample includes under 30,000 clones, about 90% of them seen just once. The sequenced material came from peripheral blood. The receptors stem from a human donor with active COVID-19. The donor label of this sample is uncertain.

J is TRBJ2-7 and V is TRBV18; TRBD1 is a possible D gene (6 bases). V was cut by 3 bases and J by 0 bases, with 21 bases left in between. Looked up from germline, CDR1 is KGHSH and CDR2 is LQKENI. CDR3 length: 18 residues. The CDR3 loop is CASSPDHRVGGTSYEQYF. The CDR3 DNA sequence: TGTGCCAGCTCACCGGATCATCGGGTTGGGGGCACCTCCTACGAGCAGTACTTC.

Remarks on this clone: The sample contains more than one DNA sequence encoding this CDR3. The chain employs TRBV18 and TRBJ2-3, with 13 bases identical to TRBD2. From germline, CDR1 is KGHSH and CDR2 LQKENI. This CDR3 has 16 residues. Trimming at V came to 3 bases and at J to 2 bases, leaving 2 bases not matched to a gene. The CDR3 is CASSPGTSGTTDTQYF. CDR3 nucleotides: TGTGCCAGCTCACCTGGGACTAGCGGGACCACAGATACGCAGTATTTT.

The chain combines TRBV27 with TRBJ1-6; D remains ambiguous. The ends were cut back, 6 bases at V and 7 bases at J, with 10 bases in the middle. CDR1 MNHEY and CDR2 SMNVEV come from the germline V gene (reference sequence). CDR3 length equals 13 residues. CDR3 loop: CASSWMENSPLHF. Here the CDR3 DNA reads TGTGCCAGCAGCTGGATGGAGAATTCACCCCTCCACTTT.

This chain joins TRBV10-3 and TRBJ2-1; maybe TRBD2 (5 bases). The CDR3 is 15 amino acids. The germline V gene encodes CDR1 ENHRY and CDR2 SYGVKD. Trimming removed 6 bases at V and 2 bases at J, with 14 bases between. CDR3 DNA: TGTGCCATCAGGGAGGCCCTAGTGCCCTACAATGAGCAGTTCTTC. Its translation: CAIREALVPYNEQFF.

The V call is TRBV7-2, the J call TRBJ2-1; 7 bases are a match to TRBD2. In germline, CDR1 is SGHTA, CDR2 FQGNSA. This CDR3 spans 13 amino acids. V was clipped by 1 base and J by 9 bases; unmatched bases: 3. The DNA for the CDR3 is TGTGCCAGCAGCTTAGGGGGGAGGGCTGAGCAGTTCTTC. It codes for CASSLGGRAEQFF.

This rearrangement joins TRBV10-1 to TRBJ2-5; TRBD1 might be the D (5 bases). CDR1 WNHNN and CDR2 SYGVQD come from the germline V gene (reference sequence). The CDR3 sequence is 13 residues long. V shed 4 bases and J shed 5 bases, with 11 bases lying between them. CDR3 in amino acids: CASSGRVEETQYF. CDR3 nucleotides: TGCGCCAGCAGTGGCAGGGTAGAGGAGACCCAGTACTTC.

The chain uses TRBV7-2 and TRBJ2-7; D is possibly TRBD1 (5 bases). The CDR3 has 13 residues. CDR1 and CDR2 (germline): SGHTA, FQGNSA. Trimming removed 5 bases from V and 1 base from J, with 9 bases in between. In nucleotides, the CDR3 is TGTGCCAGCAGCCCAGGGCGTTCCTACGAGCAGTACTTC. Amino acid sequence: CASSPGRSYEQYF.

This chain links TRBV7-8 with TRBJ1-5; possibly TRBD1 for D (5 bases). Looked up from germline, CDR1 is SGHVS and CDR2 is FQNEAQ. The CDR3 contains 13 residues. The germline V and J ends were trimmed by 4 bases and 4 bases, with 8 bases remaining between them. The chain's CDR3 is CASSWAGNQPQHF. In nucleotides, the CDR3 is TGTGCCAGCAGCTGGGCAGGGAATCAGCCCCAGCATTTT.

V usage is TRBV7-2 and J usage is TRBJ1-5; tentative D call: TRBD1 (6 bases). This CDR3 is 16 amino acids long. With 3 bases removed from V and 3 bases from J, the gap between germline ends came to 15 bases. Germline V gene sequence: CDR1 SGHTA, CDR2 FQGNSA. The DNA for the CDR3 is TGTGCCAGCAGCTTGGGTGGGCAGGGGATCAATCAGCCCCAGCATTTT. Its translation is CASSLGGQGINQPQHF.

As for this clone: Sequence at one end of the junction differs from germline and may be a read error. The gene calls are TRBV10-3 and TRBJ2-5; D is perhaps TRBD1 or TRBD2 (5 bases each). The CDR3 length is 13 residues. Germline CDR1 is ENHRY and CDR2 is SYGVKD. The CDR3 DNA reads TGTGCCGTCAGTGCGGGCCCAGGGGAGACCCAGTACTTC. It yields the protein CAVSAGPGETQYF.

The chain employs TRBV5-6 and TRBJ1-1; TRBD1 is a possible D gene (6 bases). Trimming took 0 bases from V and 4 from J, leaving 19 bases between them. The germline gives CDR1 SGHDT, CDR2 YYEEEE. This CDR3 is built from 17 residues. The CDR3 DNA follows: TGTGCCAGCAGCTTGGATTTAACCGATTGGGGGCTCACTGAAGCTTTCTTT. It is translated as CASSLDLTDWGLTEAFF.

The V gene is TRBV6-5, the J gene TRBJ1-1, with D maybe TRBD1 (6 bases). The CDR3 runs to 14 residues. The germline V and J ends were trimmed by 7 bases and 5 bases, with 17 bases remaining between them. From germline, CDR1 is MNHEY and CDR2 SVGAGI. The CDR3 sequence: CASKNLGARTEAFF. DNA of the CDR3: TGTGCCAGCAAAAATCTGGGGGCGCGGACTGAAGCTTTCTTT.

The chain uses TRBV7-9 and TRBJ1-3; 7 positions match TRBD1. Losses at the gene ends were 4 bases for V and 0 bases for J; bases not matched to a gene: 9. This CDR3 contains 17 residues. Germline CDR1 reads SEHNR; CDR2 reads FQNEAQ (reference sequence). CDR3 coding DNA: TGTGCCAGCAGCTCACGCCCTGGACAGGTCTCTGGAAACACCATATATTTT. Residues: CASSSRPGQVSGNTIYF.

This rearrangement joins TRBV6-5 to TRBJ2-7, with 9 bases lining up with TRBD2. Germline values: CDR1 MNHEY, CDR2 SVGAGI. V gave up 2 bases and J gave up 5 bases; unmatched junction bases: 4. The CDR3 runs 14 residues. The CDR3 loop is CASSYAGGPNEQYF. The CDR3 DNA reads TGTGCCAGCAGTTACGCGGGGGGGCCGAACGAGCAGTACTTC.

V is TRBV7-6 and J is TRBJ1-3; a weak D match, TRBD1 (6 bases). The CDR3 consists of 16 residues. In germline, CDR1 is SGHVS, CDR2 FNYEAQ. Between the trimmed V and J ends, which lost 1 base and 2 bases, there was a span of 12 bases. CDR3 DNA: TGTGCCAGCAGCTTAGTCACAGGGTCAGCTGGAAACACCATATATTTT. Its protein product is CASSLVTGSAGNTIYF.

The DNA for the CDR3 is TGTGCCAGCAGCGTAGAAGAGGGAGTACGGGAGACCCAGTACTTC. Translation: CASSVEEGVRETQYF. The genes are TRBV9 and TRBJ2-5; maybe TRBD2 (5 bases). Trimming cost V 0 bases and J 5 bases, with 14 bases left between them. The CDR3 runs to 15 residues. Germline CDR1 SGDLS, CDR2 YYNGEE.

The chain is built from TRBV7-8 and TRBJ2-1; TRBD2 matches at 10 bases. The germline gives CDR1 SGHVS, CDR2 FQNEAQ. V lost 2 bases and J lost 7; bases outside the gene matches: 8. This CDR3 contains 16 residues. The CDR3 loop reads CASSLMETSGLNEQFF. DNA for the CDR3: TGTGCCAGCAGCTTAATGGAGACTAGCGGGCTAAATGAGCAGTTCTTC.

J is TRBJ2-1 and V is TRBV5-1; 7 bases are shared with TRBD1. Trimming removed 0 bases from V and 15 bases from J; junction bases left unmatched: 9. CDR1 and CDR2 from the germline V gene are SGHRS and YFSETQ. The CDR3 is 13 amino acids. CDR3 amino acids: CASSLADRDLRFF. The CDR3 coding sequence is TGCGCCAGCAGCTTGGCCGACAGGGATTTACGGTTCTTC.

In its sample, this clone was seen once. The rearrangement uses TRBV5-1 and TRBJ2-5; 8 bases map to TRBD2. Germline trimming cut 1 base from V and 3 bases from J; bases unmatched to any gene: 5. The CDR3 totals 15 residues. CDR1 SGHRS and CDR2 YFSETQ come from the germline V gene. The CDR3 sequence is CASSLWLAGKETQYF. Written as DNA, the CDR3 is TGCGCCAGCAGCTTGTGGCTAGCGGGTAAAGAGACCCAGTACTTC. The full variable domain, rest sourced from reference TRBV5-1 and TRBJ2-5, is KAGVTQTPRYLIKTRGQQVTLSCSPISGHRSVSWYQQTPGQGLQFLFEYFSETQRNKGNFPGRFSGRQFSNSRSEMNVSTLELGDSALYLCASSLWLAGKETQYFGPGTRLLVL.

The chain's CDR3 is CASSYPIRATNYGYTF. The CDR3 DNA reads TGTGCCAGCAGTTACCCGATCAGGGCTACTAACTATGGCTACACCTTC. The chain combines TRBV6-6 with TRBJ1-2; maybe TRBD1 (5 bases). Trimming removed 2 bases from V and 0 bases from J, with 13 bases in between. This CDR3 is 16 amino acids long. CDR1 and CDR2 from the germline V gene are MNHNY and SVGAGI (reference sequence).

In the case of this clone: Within the sample, other DNA sequences also encode this same CDR3. The chain uses TRBV5-1 and TRBJ2-2; 14 bases are a match to TRBD2. Germline trimming cut 4 bases from V and 0 bases from J; bases unmatched to any gene: 5. The CDR3 is made up of 18 amino acids. From germline, CDR1 is SGHRS and CDR2 YFSETQ. CDR3 in amino acids: CASSRGTSGGPNTGELFF. The CDR3 bases are TGCGCCAGCAGCCGGGGGACTAGCGGGGGCCCGAACACCGGGGAGCTGTTTTTT.

This chain joins TRBV14 and TRBJ1-2; D gene uncertain. The CDR3 sequence is 13 residues long. Trimming cost V 4 bases and J 6 bases, with 12 bases left between them. Germline lookup yields CDR1 SGHDN and CDR2 FVKESK. The CDR3 is CASSRGGKDGYTF. CDR3 bases: TGTGCCAGCAGCCGAGGCGGGAAAGATGGCTACACCTTC.

V usage is TRBV10-3 and J usage is TRBJ1-2; no clear D gene. CDR3 length equals 13 residues. Trimming took off 0 bases at V and 8 bases at J, with 10 bases between the two ends. CDR1 is ENHRY and CDR2 is SYGVKD in the germline V gene. CDR3 amino acids: CAISESTARGYTF. The CDR3 region has the DNA TGTGCCATCAGTGAGTCCACAGCCCGCGGCTACACCTTC.